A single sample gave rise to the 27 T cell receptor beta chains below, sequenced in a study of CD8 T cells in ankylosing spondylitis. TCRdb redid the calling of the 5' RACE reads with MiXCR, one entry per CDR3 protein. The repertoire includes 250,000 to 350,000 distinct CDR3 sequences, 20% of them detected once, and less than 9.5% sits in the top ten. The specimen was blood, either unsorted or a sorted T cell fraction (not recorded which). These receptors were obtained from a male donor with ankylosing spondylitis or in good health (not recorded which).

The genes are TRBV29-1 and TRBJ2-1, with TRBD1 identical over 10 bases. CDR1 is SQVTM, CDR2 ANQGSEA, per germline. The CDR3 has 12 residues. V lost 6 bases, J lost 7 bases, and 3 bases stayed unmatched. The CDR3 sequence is CSVGQGTNEQFF. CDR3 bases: TGCAGCGTGGGACAGGGGACAAATGAGCAGTTCTTC.

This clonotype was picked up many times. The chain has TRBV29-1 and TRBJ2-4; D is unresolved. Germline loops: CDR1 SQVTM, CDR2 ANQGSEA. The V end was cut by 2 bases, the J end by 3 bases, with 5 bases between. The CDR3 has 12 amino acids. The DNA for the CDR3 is TGCAGCGTTGAAATCTTCAAAAACATTCAGTACTTC. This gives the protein CSVEIFKNIQYF.

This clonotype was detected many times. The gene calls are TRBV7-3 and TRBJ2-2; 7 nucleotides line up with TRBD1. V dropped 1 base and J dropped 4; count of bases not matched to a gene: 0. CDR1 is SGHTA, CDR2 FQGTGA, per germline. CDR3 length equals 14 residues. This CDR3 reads CASSLNRGTGELFF. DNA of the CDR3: TGTGCCAGCAGCTTAAACAGGGGCACCGGGGAGCTGTTTTTT.

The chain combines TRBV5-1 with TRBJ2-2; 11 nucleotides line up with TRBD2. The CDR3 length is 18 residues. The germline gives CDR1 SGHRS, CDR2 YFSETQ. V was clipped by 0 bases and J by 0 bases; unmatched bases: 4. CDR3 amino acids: CASSLGASGRPNTGELFF. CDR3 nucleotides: TGCGCCAGCAGCTTGGGGGCTAGCGGGAGGCCGAACACCGGGGAGCTGTTTTTT.

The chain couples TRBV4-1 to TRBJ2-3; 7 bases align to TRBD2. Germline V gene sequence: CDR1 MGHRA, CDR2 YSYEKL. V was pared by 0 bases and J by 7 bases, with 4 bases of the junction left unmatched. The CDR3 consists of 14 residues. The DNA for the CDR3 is TGCGCCAGCAGCCAAGATGCGGGAGAATATACGCAGTATTTT. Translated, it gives CASSQDAGEYTQYF.

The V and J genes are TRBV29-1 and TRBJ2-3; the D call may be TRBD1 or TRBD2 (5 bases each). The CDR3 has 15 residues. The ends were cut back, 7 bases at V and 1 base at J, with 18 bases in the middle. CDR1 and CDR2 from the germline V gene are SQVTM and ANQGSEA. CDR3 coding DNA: TGCAGCGCCGGACCAGGACTGGGACGCACAGATACGCAGTATTTT. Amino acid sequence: CSAGPGLGRTDTQYF.

The CDR3 bases are TGTGCCAGCAGCTTAGAGACTAGCGGTAATGAGCAGTTCTTC. Its protein product is CASSLETSGNEQFF. The chain joins TRBV7-6 to TRBJ2-1; 9 bases are shared with TRBD2. The CDR3 is 14 amino acids. Germline V CDR1 and CDR2: SGHVS, FNYEAQ. Trimming at V came to 1 base and at J to 7 bases, leaving 2 bases not matched to a gene.

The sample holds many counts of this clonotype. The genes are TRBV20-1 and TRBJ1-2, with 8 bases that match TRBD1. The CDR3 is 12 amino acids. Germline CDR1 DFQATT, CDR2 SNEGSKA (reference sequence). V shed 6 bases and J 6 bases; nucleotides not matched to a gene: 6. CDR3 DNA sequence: TGCAGTGCAGTCCCAGGGGGCGATGGCTACACCTTC. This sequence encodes CSAVPGGDGYTF.

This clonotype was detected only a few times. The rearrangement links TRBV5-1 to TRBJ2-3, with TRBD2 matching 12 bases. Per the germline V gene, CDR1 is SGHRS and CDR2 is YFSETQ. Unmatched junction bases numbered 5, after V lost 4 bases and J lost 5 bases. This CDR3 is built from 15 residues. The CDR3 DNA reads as TGCGCCAGCAGCCTCACTAGCGGGAGGCAAGATACGCAGTATTTT. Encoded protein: CASSLTSGRQDTQYF.

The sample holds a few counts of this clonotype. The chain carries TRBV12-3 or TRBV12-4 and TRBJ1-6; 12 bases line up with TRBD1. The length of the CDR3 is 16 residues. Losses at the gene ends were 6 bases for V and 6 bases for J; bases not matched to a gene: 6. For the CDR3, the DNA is TGTGCCAGCAGACCGGGACAGGGGGCGCTTAATTCACCCCTCCACTTT. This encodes CASRPGQGALNSPLHF.

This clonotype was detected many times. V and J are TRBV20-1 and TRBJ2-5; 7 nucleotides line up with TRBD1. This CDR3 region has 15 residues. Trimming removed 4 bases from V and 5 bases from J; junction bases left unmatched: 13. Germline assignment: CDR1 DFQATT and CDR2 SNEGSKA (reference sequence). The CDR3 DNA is TGCAGTGCTAACCCTAGACAGGGCCCCAAGGAGACCCAGTACTTC. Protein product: CSANPRQGPKETQYF.

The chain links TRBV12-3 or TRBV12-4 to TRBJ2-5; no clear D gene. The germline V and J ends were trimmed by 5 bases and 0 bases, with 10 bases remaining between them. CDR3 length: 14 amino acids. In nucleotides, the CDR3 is TGTGCCAGCAGTCAACGACACCACCAAGAGACCCAGTACTTC. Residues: CASSQRHHQETQYF.

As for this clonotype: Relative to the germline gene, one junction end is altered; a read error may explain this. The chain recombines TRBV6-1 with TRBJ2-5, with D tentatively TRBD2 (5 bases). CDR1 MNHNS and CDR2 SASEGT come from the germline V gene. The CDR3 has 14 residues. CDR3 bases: TGTACCAGCAGCGAGAAAGCGGTCCGTGAGACCCAGTACTTC. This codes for CTSSEKAVRETQYF.

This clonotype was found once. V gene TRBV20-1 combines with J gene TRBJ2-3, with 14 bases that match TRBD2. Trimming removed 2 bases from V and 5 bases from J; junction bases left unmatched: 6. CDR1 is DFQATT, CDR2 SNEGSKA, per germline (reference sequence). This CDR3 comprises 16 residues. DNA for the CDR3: TGCAGTGCTAGATTTCGCGGGACTAGCGGGGGAGATACGCAGTATTTT. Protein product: CSARFRGTSGGDTQYF.

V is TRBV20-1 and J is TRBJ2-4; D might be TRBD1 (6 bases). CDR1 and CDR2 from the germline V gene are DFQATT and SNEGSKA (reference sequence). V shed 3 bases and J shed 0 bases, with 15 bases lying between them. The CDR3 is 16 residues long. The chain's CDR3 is CSARAGPGVAKNIQYF. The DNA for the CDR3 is TGCAGTGCTAGGGCCGGGCCAGGGGTAGCCAAAAACATTCAGTACTTC.

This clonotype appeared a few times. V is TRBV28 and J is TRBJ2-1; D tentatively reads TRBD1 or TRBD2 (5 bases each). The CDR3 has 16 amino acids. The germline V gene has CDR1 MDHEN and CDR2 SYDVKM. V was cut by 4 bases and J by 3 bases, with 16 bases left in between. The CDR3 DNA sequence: TGTGCCAGCAGTTCGCCGCCGGGACGAATCTACAATGAGCAGTTCTTC. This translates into CASSSPPGRIYNEQFF.

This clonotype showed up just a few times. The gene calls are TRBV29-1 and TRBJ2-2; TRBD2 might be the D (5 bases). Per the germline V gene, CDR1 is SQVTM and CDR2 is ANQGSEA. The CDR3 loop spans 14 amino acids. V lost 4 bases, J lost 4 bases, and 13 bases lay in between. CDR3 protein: CSVAQLAGTGELFF. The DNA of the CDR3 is TGCAGCGTTGCACAGCTAGCAGGCACCGGGGAGCTGTTTTTT.

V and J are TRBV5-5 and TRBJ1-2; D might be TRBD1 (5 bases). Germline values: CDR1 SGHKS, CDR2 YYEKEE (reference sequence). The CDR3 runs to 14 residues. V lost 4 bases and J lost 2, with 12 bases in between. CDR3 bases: TGTGCCAGCAGCCTGCGGGACCGAAACTATGGCTACACCTTC. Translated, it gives CASSLRDRNYGYTF.

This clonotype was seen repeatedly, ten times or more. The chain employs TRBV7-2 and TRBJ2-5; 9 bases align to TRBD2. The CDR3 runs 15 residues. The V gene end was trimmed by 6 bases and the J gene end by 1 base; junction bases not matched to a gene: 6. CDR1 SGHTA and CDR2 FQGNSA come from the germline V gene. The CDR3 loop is CASSLVSGGQETQYF. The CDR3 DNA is TGTGCCAGCAGTTTGGTTAGCGGGGGCCAAGAGACCCAGTACTTC.

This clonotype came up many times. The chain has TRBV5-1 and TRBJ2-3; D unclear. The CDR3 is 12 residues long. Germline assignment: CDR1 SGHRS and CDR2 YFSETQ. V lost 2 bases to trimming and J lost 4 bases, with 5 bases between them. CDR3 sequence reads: CASSLTSDTQYF. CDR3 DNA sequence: TGCGCCAGCAGCTTAACCTCAGATACGCAGTATTTT.

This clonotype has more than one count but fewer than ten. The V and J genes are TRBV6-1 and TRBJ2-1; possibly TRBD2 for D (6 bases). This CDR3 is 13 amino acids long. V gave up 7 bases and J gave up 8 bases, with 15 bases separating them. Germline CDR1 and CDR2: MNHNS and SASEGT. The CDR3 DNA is TGTGCCAGCATGGGACTGCCGGGCGATGAGCAGTTCTTC. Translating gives CASMGLPGDEQFF.

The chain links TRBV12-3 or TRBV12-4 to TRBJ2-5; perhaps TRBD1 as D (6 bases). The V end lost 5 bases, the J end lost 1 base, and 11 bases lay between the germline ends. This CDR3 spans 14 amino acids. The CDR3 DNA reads TGTGCCAGCAGTGCACAGGGAACCCAAGAGACCCAGTACTTC. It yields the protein CASSAQGTQETQYF.

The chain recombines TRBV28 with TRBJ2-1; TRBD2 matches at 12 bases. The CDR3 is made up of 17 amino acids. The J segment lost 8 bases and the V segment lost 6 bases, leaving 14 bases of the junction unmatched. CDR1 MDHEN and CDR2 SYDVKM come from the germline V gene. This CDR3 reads CASRTGLAGGPEYEQFF. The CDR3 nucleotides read TGTGCCAGCAGAACGGGTCTAGCGGGAGGGCCAGAGTATGAGCAGTTCTTC.

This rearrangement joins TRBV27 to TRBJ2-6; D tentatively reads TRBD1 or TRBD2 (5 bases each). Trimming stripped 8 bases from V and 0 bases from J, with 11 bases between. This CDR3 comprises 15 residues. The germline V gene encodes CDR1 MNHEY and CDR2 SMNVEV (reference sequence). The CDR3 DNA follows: TGTGCCAGCGGGGCGGGCCTCTCTGGGGCCAACGTCCTGACTTTC. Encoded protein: CASGAGLSGANVLTF.

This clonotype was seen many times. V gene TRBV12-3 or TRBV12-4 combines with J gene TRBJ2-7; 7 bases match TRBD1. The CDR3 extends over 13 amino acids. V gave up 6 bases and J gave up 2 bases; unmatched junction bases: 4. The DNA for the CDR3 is TGTGCCAGCAGCCCGGGACAGACCTACGAGCAGTACGTC. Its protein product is CASSPGQTYEQYV.

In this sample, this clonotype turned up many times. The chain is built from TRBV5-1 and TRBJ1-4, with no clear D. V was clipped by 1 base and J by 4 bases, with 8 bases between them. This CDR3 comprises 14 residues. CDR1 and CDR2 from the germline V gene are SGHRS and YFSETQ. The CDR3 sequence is CASSLQHLNEKLFF. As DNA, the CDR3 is TGCGCCAGCAGCTTGCAACACCTTAATGAAAAACTGTTTTTT.

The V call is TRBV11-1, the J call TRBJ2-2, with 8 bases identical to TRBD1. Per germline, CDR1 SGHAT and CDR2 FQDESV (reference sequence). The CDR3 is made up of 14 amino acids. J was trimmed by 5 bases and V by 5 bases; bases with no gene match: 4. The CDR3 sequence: CASSPRTGTGELFF. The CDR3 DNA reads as TGTGCCAGCAGCCCACGGACAGGGACCGGGGAGCTGTTTTTT.